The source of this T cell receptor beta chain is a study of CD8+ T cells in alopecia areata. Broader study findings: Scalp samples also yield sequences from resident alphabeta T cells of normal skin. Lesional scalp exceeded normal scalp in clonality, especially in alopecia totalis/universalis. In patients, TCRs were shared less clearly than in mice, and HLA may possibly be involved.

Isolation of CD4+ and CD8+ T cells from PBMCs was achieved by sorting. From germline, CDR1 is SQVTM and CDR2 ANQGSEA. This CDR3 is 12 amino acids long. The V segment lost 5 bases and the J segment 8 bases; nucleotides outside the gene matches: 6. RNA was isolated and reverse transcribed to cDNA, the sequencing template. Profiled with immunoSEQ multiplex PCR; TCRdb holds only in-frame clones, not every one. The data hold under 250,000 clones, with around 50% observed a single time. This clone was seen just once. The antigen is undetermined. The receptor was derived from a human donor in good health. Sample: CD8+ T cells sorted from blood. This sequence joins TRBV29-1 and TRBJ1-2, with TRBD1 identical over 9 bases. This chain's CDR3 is CSVLQGAKGYTF. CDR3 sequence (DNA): TGCAGCGTTTTACAGGGGGCGAAGGGCTACACCTTC. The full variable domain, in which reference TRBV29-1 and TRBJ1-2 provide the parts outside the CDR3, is SAVISQKPSRDICQRGTSLTIQCQVDSQVTMMFWYRQQPGQSLTLIATANQGSEATYESGFVIDKFPISRPNLTFSTLTVSNMSPEDSSIYLCSVLQGAKGYTFGSGTRLTVV.